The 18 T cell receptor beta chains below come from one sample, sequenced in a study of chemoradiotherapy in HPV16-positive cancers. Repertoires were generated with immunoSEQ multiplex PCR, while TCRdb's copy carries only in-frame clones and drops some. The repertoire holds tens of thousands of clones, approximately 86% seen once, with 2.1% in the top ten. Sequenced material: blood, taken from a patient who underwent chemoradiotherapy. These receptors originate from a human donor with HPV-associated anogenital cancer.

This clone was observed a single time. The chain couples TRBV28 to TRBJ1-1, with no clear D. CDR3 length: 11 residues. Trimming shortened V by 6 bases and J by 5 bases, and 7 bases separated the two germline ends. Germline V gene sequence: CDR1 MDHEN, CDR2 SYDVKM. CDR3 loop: CASSLRTEAFF. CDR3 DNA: TGTGCCAGCAGCCTGCGGACTGAAGCTTTCTTT.

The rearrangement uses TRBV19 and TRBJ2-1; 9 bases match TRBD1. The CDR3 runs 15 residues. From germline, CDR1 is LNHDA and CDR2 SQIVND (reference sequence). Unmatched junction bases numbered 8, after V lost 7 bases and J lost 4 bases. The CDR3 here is CASTAGTGTYNEQFF. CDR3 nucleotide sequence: TGTGCCAGTACCGCCGGGACAGGGACGTACAATGAGCAGTTCTTC.

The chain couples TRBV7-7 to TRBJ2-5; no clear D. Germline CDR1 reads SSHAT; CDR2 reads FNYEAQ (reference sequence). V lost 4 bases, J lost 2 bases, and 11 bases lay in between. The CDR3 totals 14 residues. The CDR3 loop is CASSSGIGQETQYF. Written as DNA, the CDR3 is TGTGCCAGCAGCTCTGGGATTGGACAAGAGACCCAGTACTTC.

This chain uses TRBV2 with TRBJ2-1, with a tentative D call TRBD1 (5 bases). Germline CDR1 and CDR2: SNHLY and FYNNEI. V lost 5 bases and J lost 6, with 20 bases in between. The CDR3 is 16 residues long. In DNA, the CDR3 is TGTGCCAGCAGTTCAAGTCAGGGTTTGGAAGGCAATGAGCAGTTCTTC. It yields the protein CASSSSQGLEGNEQFF.

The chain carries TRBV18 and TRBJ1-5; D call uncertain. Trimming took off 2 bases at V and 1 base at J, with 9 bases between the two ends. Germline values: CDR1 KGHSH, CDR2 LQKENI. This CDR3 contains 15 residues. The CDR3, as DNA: TGTGCCAGCTCACCAATCGTCGGGAGCAATCAGCCCCAGCATTTT. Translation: CASSPIVGSNQPQHF.

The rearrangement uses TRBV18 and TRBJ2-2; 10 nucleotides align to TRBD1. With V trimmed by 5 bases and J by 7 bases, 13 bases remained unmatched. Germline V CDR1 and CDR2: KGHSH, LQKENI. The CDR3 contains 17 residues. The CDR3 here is CASSNLDRGRINGELFF. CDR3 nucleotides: TGTGCCAGCTCAAACCTGGACAGGGGGAGAATCAACGGGGAGCTGTTTTTT.

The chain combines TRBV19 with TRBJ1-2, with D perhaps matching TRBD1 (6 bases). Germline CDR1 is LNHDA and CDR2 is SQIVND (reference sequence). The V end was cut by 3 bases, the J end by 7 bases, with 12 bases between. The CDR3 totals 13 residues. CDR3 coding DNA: TGTGCCAGTAGTATGGCAGGGGAGGGTGGCTACACCTTC. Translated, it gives CASSMAGEGGYTF.

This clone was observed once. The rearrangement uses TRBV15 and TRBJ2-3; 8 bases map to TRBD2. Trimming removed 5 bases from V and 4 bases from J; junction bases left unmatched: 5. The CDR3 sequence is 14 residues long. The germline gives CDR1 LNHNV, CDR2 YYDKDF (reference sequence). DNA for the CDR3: TGTGCCACCAGCGCAGGACTAGCTGCAGATACGCAGTATTTT. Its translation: CATSAGLAADTQYF.

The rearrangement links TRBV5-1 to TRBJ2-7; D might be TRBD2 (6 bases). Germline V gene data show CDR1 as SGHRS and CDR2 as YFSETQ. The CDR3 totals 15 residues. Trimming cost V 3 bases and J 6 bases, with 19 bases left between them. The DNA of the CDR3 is TGCGCCAGCAGCTACGGGACTCCTGTTTTAGCCGAGCAGTACTTC. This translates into CASSYGTPVLAEQYF.

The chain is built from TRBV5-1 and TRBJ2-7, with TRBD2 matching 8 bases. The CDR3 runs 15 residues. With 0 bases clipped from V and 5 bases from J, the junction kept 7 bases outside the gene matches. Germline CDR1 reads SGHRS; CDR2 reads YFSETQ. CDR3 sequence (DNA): TGCGCCAGCAGCTTGGAGCGGCGGGGGGCGAACGAGCAGTACTTC. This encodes CASSLERRGANEQYF.

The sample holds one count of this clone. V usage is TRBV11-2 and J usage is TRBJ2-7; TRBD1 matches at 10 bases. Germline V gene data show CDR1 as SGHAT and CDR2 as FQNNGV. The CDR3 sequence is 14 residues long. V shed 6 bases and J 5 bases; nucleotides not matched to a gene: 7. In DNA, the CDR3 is TGTGCCAGCAGGATTGGGACAGGGGACCACGAGCAGTACTTC. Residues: CASRIGTGDHEQYF. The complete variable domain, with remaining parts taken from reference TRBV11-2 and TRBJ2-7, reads EAGVAQSPRYKIIEKRQSVAFWCNPISGHATLYWYQQILGQGPKLLIQFQNNGVVDDSQLPKDRFSAERLKGVDSTLKIQPAKLEDSAVYLCASRIGTGDHEQYFGPGTRLTVT.

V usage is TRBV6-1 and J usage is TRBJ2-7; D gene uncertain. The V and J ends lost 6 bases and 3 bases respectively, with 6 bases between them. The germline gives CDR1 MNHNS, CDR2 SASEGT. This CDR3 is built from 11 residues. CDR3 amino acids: CASRNVYEQYF. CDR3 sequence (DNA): TGTGCCAGCAGGAACGTCTACGAGCAGTACTTC.

CDR3 nucleotide sequence: TGTGCCAGTAGTATAGATACACAGGGCACTGAAGCTTTCTTT. Translating it yields CASSIDTQGTEAFF. V is TRBV19 and J is TRBJ1-1, with a tentative D call TRBD1 (6 bases). Germline CDR1 and CDR2: LNHDA and SQIVND (reference sequence). There are 14 residues in the CDR3. V lost 0 bases and J lost 4, with 9 bases in between.

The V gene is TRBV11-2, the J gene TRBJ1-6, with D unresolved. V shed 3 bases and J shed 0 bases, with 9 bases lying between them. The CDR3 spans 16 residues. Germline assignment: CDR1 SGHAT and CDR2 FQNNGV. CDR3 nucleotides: TGTGCCAGCAGCTTGCAAGGGAGCTCCTATAATTCACCCCTCCACTTT. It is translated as CASSLQGSSYNSPLHF.

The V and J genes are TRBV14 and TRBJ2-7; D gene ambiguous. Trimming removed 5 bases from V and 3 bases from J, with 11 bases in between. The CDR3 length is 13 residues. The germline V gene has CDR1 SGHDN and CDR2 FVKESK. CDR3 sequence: CASSSIPRYEQYF. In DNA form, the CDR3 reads TGTGCCAGCAGCTCGATCCCGCGCTACGAGCAGTACTTC.

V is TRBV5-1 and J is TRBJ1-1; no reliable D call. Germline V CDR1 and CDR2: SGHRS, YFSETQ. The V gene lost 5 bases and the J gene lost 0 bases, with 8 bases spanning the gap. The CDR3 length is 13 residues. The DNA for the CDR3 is TGCGCCAGCAGTCAGGAATTGAACACTGAAGCTTTCTTT. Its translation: CASSQELNTEAFF.

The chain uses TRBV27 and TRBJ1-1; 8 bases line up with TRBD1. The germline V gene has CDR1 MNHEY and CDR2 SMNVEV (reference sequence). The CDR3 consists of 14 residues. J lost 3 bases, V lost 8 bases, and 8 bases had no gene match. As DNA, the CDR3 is TGTGCCAGCGGAGGACAGGGCCCTTACACTGAAGCTTTCTTT. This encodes CASGGQGPYTEAFF.

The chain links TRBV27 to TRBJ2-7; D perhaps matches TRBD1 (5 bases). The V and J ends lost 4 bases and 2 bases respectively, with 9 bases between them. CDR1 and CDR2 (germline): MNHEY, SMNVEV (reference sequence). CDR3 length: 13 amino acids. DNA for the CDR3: TGTGCCAGCAGTTGGGGCGCTACCTACGAGCAGTACTTC. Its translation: CASSWGATYEQYF.